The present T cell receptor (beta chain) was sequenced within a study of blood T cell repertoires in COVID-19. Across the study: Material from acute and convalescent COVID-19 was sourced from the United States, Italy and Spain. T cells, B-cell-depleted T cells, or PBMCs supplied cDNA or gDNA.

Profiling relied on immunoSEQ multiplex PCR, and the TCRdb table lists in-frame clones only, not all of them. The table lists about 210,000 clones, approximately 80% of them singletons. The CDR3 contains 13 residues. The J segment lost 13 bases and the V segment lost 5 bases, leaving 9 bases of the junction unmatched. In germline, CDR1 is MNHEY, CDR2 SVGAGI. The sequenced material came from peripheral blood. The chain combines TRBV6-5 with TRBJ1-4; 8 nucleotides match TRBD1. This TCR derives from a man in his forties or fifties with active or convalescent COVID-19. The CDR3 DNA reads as TGTGCCAGCAGTCCACAAGGACAGGGTGGACTGTTTTTT. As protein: CASSPQGQGGLFF.